This T cell receptor (beta chain) was captured by sequencing in a study of shared clonotypes between healthy human individuals. General study results and limits: The study found 4.5% to 5% of naive CD4 clonotypes shared across several donors. Naive subsets, compared against memory subsets, generally had larger estimated richness values.

The CDR3 is 12 residues long. V lost 0 bases to trimming and J lost 9 bases, with 7 bases between them. Germline loops: CDR1 SGHRS, CDR2 YFSETQ. The input for sorted-subset replicate PCRs was 150 to 200 ng DNA, some 30,000 T cell genomes. TCRdb keeps only in-frame clones here, not all; method: immunoSEQ multiplex PCR. The sample contains about 380,000 clones, about 97% of which appear only once. On this clone: What it recognizes is unknown.

The chain has TRBV5-1 and TRBJ2-1; D call uncertain. Sequenced sample: memory CD8+ T cells sorted from blood. Subset noted: CD45RO+ cells pooled with CCR7-negative TemRA cells. The source is a man aged 25-40 years in good health. DNA of the CDR3: TGCGCCAGCAGCTTGGTCTGGGCTGAGCAGTTCTTC. This translates into CASSLVWAEQFF. The complete variable domain, with remaining parts taken from reference TRBV5-1 and TRBJ2-1, reads KAGVTQTPRYLIKTRGQQVTLSCSPISGHRSVSWYQQTPGQGLQFLFEYFSETQRNKGNFPGRFSGRQFSNSRSEMNVSTLELGDSALYLCASSLVWAEQFFGPGTRLTVL.